This TCR beta chain stems from a study of cytomegalovirus exposure and HLA in healthy donors. About the study: About 180 million T cells yielded approximately 110 million unique TCR beta sequences in earlier analysis. Samples from HLA-typed donors yielded approximately 88 million unique TCRs in an early data release.

Study observations and caveats: Investigators reported over 150 TCR beta chains as tied to cytomegalovirus.

CDR1 and CDR2 (germline): SGHNT, YYREEE (reference sequence). The CDR3 is 15 residues long. The V gene end was trimmed by 0 bases and the J gene end by 7 bases; junction bases not matched to a gene: 0. Comment on this clone: The antigen remains unidentified.

The PCR ran on 60 Vbeta and 13 Jbeta primers. Produced via immunoSEQ multiplex PCR; TCRdb's table is partial and in-frame only. The table has about 210,000 clones, roughly 82% seen once; the top ten hold about 6.4%. The receptor was isolated from a man between 40 and 49 years old in good health and CMV-seropositive. Sequencing was carried out using PBMCs. The rearrangement joins TRBV5-4 to TRBJ2-1; 14 nucleotides line up with TRBD2. CDR3 residues: CASSLGLAGGNEQFF. CDR3 DNA sequence: TGTGCCAGCAGCTTGGGACTAGCGGGAGGGAATGAGCAGTTCTTC.